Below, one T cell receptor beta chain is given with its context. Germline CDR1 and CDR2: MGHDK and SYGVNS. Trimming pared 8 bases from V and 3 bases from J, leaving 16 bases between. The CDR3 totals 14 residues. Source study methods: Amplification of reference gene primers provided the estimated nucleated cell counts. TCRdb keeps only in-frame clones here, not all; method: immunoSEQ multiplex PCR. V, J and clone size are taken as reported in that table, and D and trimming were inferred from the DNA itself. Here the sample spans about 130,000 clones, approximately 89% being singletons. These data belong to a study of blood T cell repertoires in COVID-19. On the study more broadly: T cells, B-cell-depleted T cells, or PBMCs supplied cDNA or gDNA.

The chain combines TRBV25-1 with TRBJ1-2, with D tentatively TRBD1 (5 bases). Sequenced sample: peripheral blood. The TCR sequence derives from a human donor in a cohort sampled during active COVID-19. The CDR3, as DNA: TGTGCCAGCCCGATTTGGGGGGAAGACTATGGCTACACCTTC. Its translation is CASPIWGEDYGYTF.